Listed below are T cell receptor beta chains from one sample, sequenced in a study of blood T cell repertoires in COVID-19. Produced via immunoSEQ multiplex PCR; TCRdb's table is partial and in-frame only. Among a few hundred thousand clones listed, around four fifths were seen once. The sample taken for sequencing was peripheral blood. These receptors came from a man in his 60s who had recovered from COVID-19. CDR3s include the opening cysteine and the closing phenylalanine or tryptophan. Fields, in order: V gene, J gene, CDR3 length, D gene, clone size, CDR3 DNA, CDR3 protein. The D gene is left open where the match is weak. The size entry is marked missing in some rows and otherwise reads once, few, many or a size class.

V: TRBV19; J: TRBJ2-7; length: 17; D: TRBD1; size: .; DNA: TGTGCCAGTAGTACCACTTGGGACAGGGCATGGGGCTCCGAGCAGTACTTC; CDR3: CASSTTWDRAWGSEQYF
V: TRBV4-2; J: TRBJ2-1; length: 15; D: .; size: once; DNA: TGTGCCAGCAGCCAAGATCGTCTAGCCGGGAATGAGCAGTTCTTC; CDR3: CASSQDRLAGNEQFF
V: TRBV28; J: TRBJ1-5; length: 16; D: .; size: .; DNA: TGTGCCACCAAAGGTATCAAGGGGCACAACAATCAGCCCCAGCATTTT; CDR3: CATKGIKGHNNQPQHF
V: TRBV7-2; J: TRBJ2-7; length: 13; D: .; size: .; DNA: TGTGCCAGCAGCCCCAATTGGCACTACGAGCAGTACTTC; CDR3: CASSPNWHYEQYF
V: TRBV6-5; J: TRBJ1-1; length: 14; D: TRBD1; size: .; DNA: TGTGCCAGCAGCGGACAGGGGATGAACACTGAAGCTTTCTTT; CDR3: CASSGQGMNTEAFF
V: TRBV7-3; J: TRBJ2-6; length: 18; D: .; size: .; DNA: TGTGCCAGCAGCTTATCTCCGGCAGGGGCCTCTGGGGCCAACGTCCTGACTTTC; CDR3: CASSLSPAGASGANVLTF
V: TRBV5-1; J: TRBJ1-1; length: 16; D: TRBD1; size: .; DNA: TGCGCCAGCAGTGTGACAGGGGCCTCCGTGAACACTGAAGCTTTCTTT; CDR3: CASSVTGASVNTEAFF
V: TRBV5-1; J: TRBJ1-1; length: 18; D: TRBD1; size: .; DNA: TGCGCCAGCAGCAACCCTTCCGGGACAGGGGGGTTGAACACTGAAGCTTTCTTT; CDR3: CASSNPSGTGGLNTEAFF
V: TRBV7-8; J: TRBJ2-2; length: 15; D: TRBD1; size: .; DNA: TGTGCCAGCAGCACGCGGGACAGGGGGATCGGGGAGCTGTTTTTT; CDR3: CASSTRDRGIGELFF
V: TRBV6-5; J: TRBJ2-7; length: 15; D: TRBD1; size: .; DNA: TGTGCCAGCAGCCCACCGGGACAGGGGATATACGAGCAGTACTTC; CDR3: CASSPPGQGIYEQYF
V: TRBV9; J: TRBJ2-1; length: 15; D: .; size: .; DNA: TGTGCCAGCAGCCCGCGGACGGGGTTTGACAATGAGCAGTTCTTC; CDR3: CASSPRTGFDNEQFF
V: TRBV2; J: TRBJ1-5; length: 15; D: TRBD1; size: .; DNA: TGTGCCAGCAGGGGGACAGGGCTAAACAATCAGCCCCAGCATTTT; CDR3: CASRGTGLNNQPQHF
V: TRBV6-1; J: TRBJ1-1; length: 15; D: .; size: .; DNA: TGTGCCAGCAGTGAAGCCAGGGTGATGAACACTGAAGCTTTCTTT; CDR3: CASSEARVMNTEAFF
V: TRBV30; J: TRBJ2-1; length: 15; D: TRBD2; size: few; DNA: TGTGCCTGGAGCCCTCCGGGACTAGCGTTCAATGAGCAGTTCTTC; CDR3: CAWSPPGLAFNEQFF
V: TRBV7-8; J: TRBJ1-6; length: 15; D: TRBD1; size: few; DNA: TGTGCCAGCAGCCCCAGGGACAGAGGATCTTCACCCCTCCACTTT; CDR3: CASSPRDRGSSPLHF
V: TRBV6-5; J: TRBJ1-1; length: 14; D: .; size: .; DNA: TGTGCCAGCAGCCTGGACAATTTGAACACTGAAGCTTTCTTT; CDR3: CASSLDNLNTEAFF
V: TRBV19; J: TRBJ2-2; length: 14; D: .; size: .; DNA: TGTGCCAGTACGGGAAGGACGAACACCGGGGAGCTGTTTTTT; CDR3: CASTGRTNTGELFF
V: TRBV18; J: TRBJ1-2; length: 14; D: TRBD1; size: .; DNA: TGTGCCAGCTCACGGGACAGGGACAGCTATGGCTACACCTTC; CDR3: CASSRDRDSYGYTF
V: TRBV27; J: TRBJ2-1; length: 17; D: TRBD2; size: .; DNA: TGTGCCAGCAGTCAATTGGGACTAGCGGGAGTAGGGAATGAGCAGTTCTTC; CDR3: CASSQLGLAGVGNEQFF
V: TRBV10-3; J: TRBJ2-2; length: 13; D: .; size: .; DNA: TGTGCCATCAGTGCAAGAGGCGCCGGGGAGCTGTTTTTT; CDR3: CAISARGAGELFF
V: TRBV7-7; J: TRBJ2-7; length: 17; D: TRBD2; size: .; DNA: TGTGCCAGCAGCCAAATGATGCTGGGACTAGCGGGATGCGAGCAGTACTTC; CDR3: CASSQMMLGLAGCEQYF
V: TRBV9; J: TRBJ2-1; length: 16; D: TRBD1; size: once; DNA: TGTGCCAGCAGCCGGACCTCGGGACAGGGCCACAATGAGCAGTTCTTC; CDR3: CASSRTSGQGHNEQFF
V: TRBV10-3; J: TRBJ2-7; length: 16; D: .; size: once; DNA: TGTGCCATCAGTGAGGCTTCGGCAGGGGATCGGTACGAGCAGTACTTC; CDR3: CAISEASAGDRYEQYF
V: TRBV27; J: TRBJ2-1; length: 16; D: .; size: .; DNA: TGTGCCAGCAGTCCTTGGATAGGAGGCTCCTACAATGAGCAGTTCTTC; CDR3: CASSPWIGGSYNEQFF
V: TRBV30; J: TRBJ2-2; length: 15; D: TRBD1; size: many; DNA: TGTGCCTGGAGTGCCGGACAGGGGCTTACCGGGGAGCTGTTTTTT; CDR3: CAWSAGQGLTGELFF
V: TRBV28; J: TRBJ1-4; length: 15; D: TRBD1; size: .; DNA: TGTGCCAGCAGGTCTGGGACAGGGGGCTTGGAAAAACTGTTTTTT; CDR3: CASRSGTGGLEKLFF
V: TRBV11-3; J: TRBJ2-2; length: 15; D: .; size: .; DNA: TGTGCCAGCAGCCTACTGACAGGGACTGCCGGGGAGCTGTTTTTT; CDR3: CASSLLTGTAGELFF
V: TRBV29-1; J: TRBJ2-1; length: 10; D: .; size: .; DNA: TGCAGCGTTGGGCTGAATGAGCAGTTCTTC; CDR3: CSVGLNEQFF
V: TRBV28; J: TRBJ2-7; length: 14; D: .; size: .; DNA: TGTGCCAGCATGGGAGGAGGGTACCCCTACGAGCAGTACTTC; CDR3: CASMGGGYPYEQYF
V: TRBV3-1/TRBV3-2; J: TRBJ1-1; length: 14; D: .; size: .; DNA: TGTGCCAGCAGCTACCAAGATCGCAGCACTGAAGCTTTCTTT; CDR3: CASSYQDRSTEAFF
V: TRBV6-6; J: TRBJ1-1; length: 14; D: .; size: .; DNA: TGTGCCAGCAGCTTAATACGGGGGGAAACTGAAGCTTTCTTT; CDR3: CASSLIRGETEAFF
V: TRBV19; J: TRBJ2-5; length: 14; D: TRBD1; size: .; DNA: TGTGCCAGTAGTACGACAGGGCGCCAAGAGACCCAGTACTTC; CDR3: CASSTTGRQETQYF
V: TRBV25-1; J: TRBJ2-1; length: 14; D: .; size: .; DNA: TGTGCCAGTCGGGCGACAGGATCCCCCAGTGAGCAGTTCTTC; CDR3: CASRATGSPSEQFF
V: TRBV19; J: TRBJ2-3; length: 14; D: TRBD1; size: .; DNA: TGTGCCAGTAGTCCTCGGACAGGGCCAGATACGCAGTATTTT; CDR3: CASSPRTGPDTQYF
V: TRBV9; J: TRBJ2-1; length: 15; D: .; size: .; DNA: TGTGCCAGCACTACGGGACTTGCGGCCAACAATGAGCAGTTCTTC; CDR3: CASTTGLAANNEQFF
V: TRBV5-5; J: TRBJ2-4; length: 15; D: TRBD1; size: .; DNA: TGTGCCAGCAGCCTTCTGGGGGACAGCCAAAACATTCAGTACTTC; CDR3: CASSLLGDSQNIQYF
V: TRBV19; J: TRBJ1-1; length: 15; D: TRBD1; size: .; DNA: TGTGCCAGTAGTAGAAGGACAGGGTCTAACACTGAAGCTTTCTTT; CDR3: CASSRRTGSNTEAFF